The following is a T cell receptor (beta chain) sequence with its context. Its antigen is as yet unknown. The sample originates from a study of OX40 agonist ivuxolimab in advanced cancers. Study background: Patients were infused with ivuxolimab every 2 weeks at 0.01 to 10 mg/kg. Three patients, one with hepatocellular carcinoma and two with cutaneous melanoma, achieved partial responses. Study conclusions and caveats: The average count of expanded clones was higher among CD8+ T cells than among CD4+.

J was trimmed by 0 bases and V by 3 bases; bases with no gene match: 5. From germline, CDR1 is SGHNT and CDR2 YENEEA. The CDR3 runs 17 residues. The assay was immunoSEQ multiplex PCR, and TCRdb's table has in-frame clones only and misses some. The repertoire includes some 49,000 clones, less than 90% of them detected once, and about 50% sits in the top ten. Sequencing was performed on CD4+ or CD8+ T cells sorted from blood, taken in a trial of the OX40 agonist ivuxolimab. V usage is TRBV11-3 and J usage is TRBJ2-6, with 7 nucleotides matching TRBD2. The sequence came from an adult with an advanced solid tumor such as melanoma, head and neck, liver or kidney cancer. The CDR3 protein is CASSLGGSRSGANVLTF. The CDR3 nucleotides are TGTGCCAGCAGCTTGGGGGGGAGCCGCTCTGGGGCCAACGTCCTGACTTTC.